These 16 T cell receptor beta chains were sequenced from one sample in a study of vaccination effects on CD4 cells after COVID-19. The protocol was immunoSEQ multiplex PCR, while the TCRdb copy is restricted to in-frame clones and leaves out a portion. Among about 47,000 clones listed, 70% were seen once. Upon completion of around ten days in culture, CD4+ T cells were isolated. Participants were given two doses of BNT162b2 or mRNA-1273 vaccine. The antigens of these receptors remain unknown. The sequencing used CD4+ T cells from PBMCs cultured without peptide, collected after COVID-19 vaccination. The source of these receptors is a human donor who received a COVID-19 vaccine.

This clone was seen only a few times. This rearrangement joins TRBV5-5 to TRBJ2-5; 8 bases fit TRBD1. V lost 4 bases and J lost 4; bases outside the gene matches: 3. Germline CDR1 reads SGHKS; CDR2 reads YYEKEE (reference sequence). This CDR3 has 13 residues. The CDR3 DNA sequence: TGTGCCAGCAGCCAGGACAGGGTAGAGACCCAGTACTTC. Protein: CASSQDRVETQYF.

The rearrangement links TRBV18 to TRBJ1-4; 10 nucleotides agree with TRBD1. Germline CDR1 reads KGHSH; CDR2 reads LQKENI. The CDR3 covers 18 residues. With V trimmed by 3 bases and J by 0 bases, 7 bases remained unmatched. The CDR3 loop is CASSPRQGAATTNEKLFF. CDR3 nucleotide sequence: TGTGCCAGCTCACCTCGACAGGGGGCGGCTACAACTAATGAAAAACTGTTTTTT. Full variable domain (outside the CDR3, taken from reference TRBV18 and TRBJ1-4): NAGVMQNPRHLVRRRGQEARLRCSPMKGHSHVYWYRQLPEEGLKFMVYLQKENIIDESGMPKERFSAEFPKEGPSILRIQQVVRGDSAAYFCASSPRQGAATTNEKLFFGSGTQLSVL.

This clone was seen only a few times. For the CDR3, the DNA is TGTGCCAGCAGCTTAGCGGGACAGGATCGGCAGTACTTC. Translation gives CASSLAGQDRQYF. The V and J genes are TRBV11-2 and TRBJ2-7; TRBD1 agrees at 8 bases. The CDR3 extends over 13 amino acids. After removal of 1 base from V and 9 bases from J, the junction contained 5 bases not matched to a gene. CDR1 SGHAT and CDR2 FQNNGV come from the germline V gene.

This chain links TRBV5-8 with TRBJ2-7; 12 bases fit TRBD2. CDR3 length equals 14 residues. CDR1 and CDR2 from the germline V gene are SGHTS and YDEGEE. J lost 4 bases, V lost 5 bases, and 4 bases had no gene match. CDR3 loop: CASRGLAGSYEQYF. CDR3 DNA sequence: TGTGCCAGCAGGGGACTAGCGGGCTCTTACGAGCAGTACTTC.

The chain joins TRBV18 to TRBJ2-3; D unresolved. This CDR3 is 16 amino acids long. CDR1 is KGHSH and CDR2 is LQKENI in the germline V gene. V was shortened by 0 bases and J by 5 bases, with 15 bases between the two germline ends. DNA of the CDR3: TGTGCCAGCTCACCACCTTCGACGGCTTCCCAAGATACGCAGTATTTT. It specifies CASSPPSTASQDTQYF. Drawing the rest from reference TRBV18 and TRBJ2-3, the complete variable domain is NAGVMQNPRHLVRRRGQEARLRCSPMKGHSHVYWYRQLPEEGLKFMVYLQKENIIDESGMPKERFSAEFPKEGPSILRIQQVVRGDSAAYFCASSPPSTASQDTQYFGPGTRLTVL.

The chain is built from TRBV5-1 and TRBJ2-6, with D maybe TRBD1 (5 bases). The germline V gene has CDR1 SGHRS and CDR2 YFSETQ. Trimming pared 5 bases from V and 1 base from J, leaving 7 bases between. This CDR3 region has 14 residues. The CDR3 region is CASRNRSGANVLTF. Written as DNA, the CDR3 is TGCGCCAGCAGAAACAGGTCTGGGGCCAACGTCCTGACTTTC.

This clone was detected only a few times. This rearrangement joins TRBV5-4 to TRBJ2-6; D gene unclear. V was shortened by 0 bases and J by 2 bases, with 6 bases between the two germline ends. Germline V gene sequence: CDR1 SGHNT, CDR2 YYREEE (reference sequence). The CDR3 has 15 amino acids. The CDR3, as DNA: TGTGCCAGCAGCTTGGGTAGGGCTGGGGCCAACGTCCTGACTTTC. This sequence encodes CASSLGRAGANVLTF.

This chain joins TRBV5-1 and TRBJ1-2; weak D call: TRBD1 (6 bases). There are 14 residues in the CDR3. V dropped 0 bases and J dropped 4 bases, with 10 bases sitting between them. Germline CDR1 and CDR2: SGHRS and YFSETQ. CDR3 amino acids: CASSLAVGGYGYTF. In DNA form, the CDR3 reads TGCGCCAGCAGCTTGGCCGTAGGGGGCTATGGCTACACCTTC.

In this sample, this clone turned up a few times. This chain links TRBV6-1 with TRBJ1-4; D gene ambiguous. CDR1 is MNHNS, CDR2 SASEGT, per germline. V was trimmed by 2 bases and J by 9 bases, leaving 16 bases between them. The CDR3 is made up of 15 amino acids. CDR3 DNA: TGTGCCAGCAGTGAATTCGGACCTCTCAGACAAAAACTGTTTTTT. Its protein product is CASSEFGPLRQKLFF.

This chain joins TRBV7-9 and TRBJ1-6, with D perhaps matching TRBD1 (5 bases). Germline-derived CDR1 and CDR2 are SEHNR and FQNEAQ (reference sequence). Trimming stripped 0 bases from V and 9 bases from J, with 9 bases between. The CDR3 spans 14 residues. The CDR3 protein is CASSLASGFSPLHF. The CDR3 nucleotides are TGTGCCAGCAGCTTAGCGTCAGGGTTTTCACCCCTCCACTTT.

This clone has more than one count but fewer than ten. V and J are TRBV10-1 and TRBJ2-2; no reliable D call. V shed 4 bases and J shed 2 bases, with 8 bases lying between them. Per germline, CDR1 WNHNN and CDR2 SYGVQD (reference sequence). There are 14 residues in the CDR3. CDR3 sequence: CASSAPPNTGELFF. CDR3 nucleotide sequence: TGCGCCAGCAGTGCTCCTCCTAACACCGGGGAGCTGTTTTTT.

This rearrangement joins TRBV20-1 to TRBJ2-5; D unresolved. The CDR3 is 14 residues long. Trimming left V 3 bases short and J 0 bases short, with 11 bases between. CDR1 DFQATT and CDR2 SNEGSKA come from the germline V gene (reference sequence). CDR3: CSASLAGYQETQYF. CDR3 bases: TGCAGTGCTAGTTTGGCTGGGTACCAAGAGACCCAGTACTTC.

This clone was picked up a small number of times. This rearrangement joins TRBV20-1 to TRBJ1-2, with D possibly TRBD1 on 6 matching bases. In germline, CDR1 is DFQATT, CDR2 SNEGSKA (reference sequence). V lost 5 bases and J lost 4, with 8 bases in between. The CDR3 spans 11 residues. The CDR3 here is CSAGQSYGYTF. CDR3 DNA: TGCAGTGCTGGACAGTCCTATGGCTACACCTTC.

The chain combines TRBV18 with TRBJ1-5, with 7 bases matching TRBD1. Germline values: CDR1 KGHSH, CDR2 LQKENI. The CDR3 totals 16 residues. With 6 bases clipped from V and 0 bases from J, the junction kept 8 bases outside the gene matches. DNA for the CDR3: TGTGCCAGCTCTAGGGACAGCGAAATTAGCAATCAGCCCCAGCATTTT. This sequence encodes CASSRDSEISNQPQHF.

The gene calls are TRBV5-1 and TRBJ2-3; the match to TRBD1 covers 7 bases. The length of the CDR3 is 16 residues. CDR1 is SGHRS, CDR2 YFSETQ, per germline. V shed 0 bases, J shed 4 bases, and the junction held 8 bases outside the gene matches. CDR3 amino acids: CASSLAVAQGADTQYF. The CDR3 bases are TGCGCCAGCAGCTTGGCCGTAGCGCAGGGGGCAGATACGCAGTATTTT. The full variable domain, in which reference TRBV5-1 and TRBJ2-3 provide the parts outside the CDR3, is KAGVTQTPRYLIKTRGQQVTLSCSPISGHRSVSWYQQTPGQGLQFLFEYFSETQRNKGNFPGRFSGRQFSNSRSEMNVSTLELGDSALYLCASSLAVAQGADTQYFGPGTRLTVL.

The V and J genes are TRBV11-3 and TRBJ2-3, with TRBD2 as a possible D gene (6 bases). V lost 5 bases and J 1 base, leaving 13 bases between the germline ends. Germline CDR1 and CDR2: SGHNT and YENEEA. The CDR3 is made up of 15 amino acids. CDR3 bases: TGTGCCAGCAGCCTACGCCCGGGGGGCACAGATACGCAGTATTTT. Residues: CASSLRPGGTDTQYF.